A selection of T cell receptor beta chains follows, all from one sample in a study of blood T cell repertoires in COVID-19. Using immunoSEQ multiplex PCR, the repertoire was profiled, and TCRdb retains in-frame clones only, with some absent. The table shows 300,000 to 450,000 clones, with approximately 90% occurring only once. The sequenced sample consisted of peripheral blood. The source of these receptors is an older woman with COVID-19, enrolled during active disease. CDR3s include the opening cysteine and the closing phenylalanine or tryptophan. The D gene is left open where the match is weak. Where a row states a size, it is once, few, many or the class of an expanded clone; other rows omit it.

CDR3: CASTQNVLAGGWPDTQYF; DNA: TGTGCCAGCACCCAGAATGTATTAGCGGGGGGTTGGCCAGATACGCAGTATTTT; V: TRBV7-9; size: NA; J: TRBJ2-3; D: TRBD2
CDR3: CASSPYVAGETQYF; DNA: TGTGCCAGCAGCCCCTACGTAGCGGGGGAGACCCAGTACTTC; V: TRBV3-1/TRBV3-2; size: NA; J: TRBJ2-5; D: TRBD2
CDR3: CASMRTSGGRELFF; DNA: TGTGCCAGCATGAGGACTAGCGGGGGGAGGGAGCTGTTTTTT; V: TRBV3-1/TRBV3-2; size: NA; J: TRBJ2-2; D: TRBD2
CDR3: CASSARSQGYGNTIYF; DNA: TGTGCCAGCAGTGCCCGATCTCAGGGTTATGGAAACACCATATATTTT; V: TRBV6-1; size: few; J: TRBJ1-3; D: NA
CDR3: CAISRTGESTDTQYF; DNA: TGTGCCATCAGTAGGACAGGGGAAAGCACAGATACGCAGTATTTT; V: TRBV10-3; size: once; J: TRBJ2-3; D: TRBD1
CDR3: CASTVRGLTSSSYNSPLHF; DNA: TGTGCCAGCACCGTTCGGGGACTCACCTCCAGCTCCTATAATTCACCCCTCCACTTT; V: TRBV7-8; size: NA; J: TRBJ1-6; D: NA
CDR3: CASSLSTGAHEQYF; DNA: TGTGCCAGCAGTTTATCGACAGGGGCCCACGAGCAGTACTTC; V: TRBV28; size: NA; J: TRBJ2-7; D: TRBD1
CDR3: CASRHEGQRNTEAFF; DNA: TGCGCCAGCAGGCATGAGGGACAGAGGAACACTGAAGCTTTCTTT; V: TRBV5-1; size: NA; J: TRBJ1-1; D: TRBD1
CDR3: CASSFDRGQGNTEAFF; DNA: TGTGCCAGCAGCTTTGACAGGGGGCAGGGGAACACTGAAGCTTTCTTT; V: TRBV7-9; size: NA; J: TRBJ1-1; D: TRBD1
CDR3: CASSLIAGGLSTDTQYF; DNA: TGCGCCAGCAGCTTGATAGCGGGGGGCCTTAGCACAGATACGCAGTATTTT; V: TRBV5-1; size: NA; J: TRBJ2-3; D: TRBD2
CDR3: CASSGGGATHTQYF; DNA: TGTGCCAGCAGCGGCGGGGGGGCCACACATACGCAGTATTTT; V: TRBV9; size: NA; J: TRBJ2-3; D: TRBD2
CDR3: CASSLSPTRVHEQYF; DNA: TGTGCCAGCAGTTTATCGCCCACCAGGGTCCACGAGCAGTACTTC; V: TRBV27; size: NA; J: TRBJ2-7; D: NA
CDR3: CASSQVGQTSTGELFF; DNA: TGTGCCAGCAGCCAAGTGGGACAGACTTCCACCGGGGAGCTGTTTTTT; V: TRBV4-2; size: NA; J: TRBJ2-2; D: TRBD1
CDR3: CASSSTGTDTQYF; DNA: TGTGCCAGCAGCTCTACAGGGACAGATACGCAGTATTTT; V: TRBV6-6; size: once; J: TRBJ2-3; D: NA
CDR3: CASSRNRGVETEAFF; DNA: TGTGCCAGCTCACGAAACAGGGGGGTAGAGACTGAAGCTTTCTTT; V: TRBV18; size: NA; J: TRBJ1-1; D: TRBD1
CDR3: CASSIEKGAYEQYF; DNA: TGTGCCAGTAGTATAGAGAAGGGGGCCTACGAGCAGTACTTC; V: TRBV19; size: NA; J: TRBJ2-7; D: NA
CDR3: CASTDLNTEAFF; DNA: TGTGCCAGTACTGACTTGAACACTGAAGCTTTCTTT; V: TRBV19; size: once; J: TRBJ1-1; D: NA
CDR3: CASNLNRATEAFF; DNA: TGTGCCAGCAATCTGAACAGGGCCACTGAAGCTTTCTTT; V: TRBV12-3/TRBV12-4; size: NA; J: TRBJ1-1; D: NA
CDR3: CASSSRQGAYGYTF; DNA: TGTGCCAGCAGTTCACGACAGGGGGCCTATGGCTACACCTTC; V: TRBV27; size: NA; J: TRBJ1-2; D: TRBD1
CDR3: CASSKAWQNNEQFF; DNA: TGTGCCAGCAGCAAAGCGTGGCAAAACAATGAGCAGTTCTTC; V: TRBV21-1; size: NA; J: TRBJ2-1; D: NA
CDR3: CASSPATGRVTEAFF; DNA: TGTGCCAGCAGCCCCGCGACAGGGCGAGTCACTGAAGCTTTCTTT; V: TRBV7-3; size: NA; J: TRBJ1-1; D: TRBD1
CDR3: CASSPRTSGVVYNEQFF; DNA: TGTGCCAGCAGTCCGCGGACTAGCGGGGTTGTCTACAATGAGCAGTTCTTC; V: TRBV6-6; size: once; J: TRBJ2-1; D: TRBD2
CDR3: CASSSWATGELFF; DNA: TGTGCCAGCAGTTCCTGGGCGACCGGGGAGCTGTTTTTT; V: TRBV6-6; size: NA; J: TRBJ2-2; D: NA
CDR3: CSASSGVGEKLFF; DNA: TGCAGTGCTAGTTCCGGGGTTGGTGAAAAACTGTTTTTT; V: TRBV20-1; size: NA; J: TRBJ1-4; D: NA
CDR3: CASRVTGNSYGYTF; DNA: TGTGCCAGCAGGGTGACAGGGAATAGCTATGGCTACACCTTC; V: TRBV28; size: NA; J: TRBJ1-2; D: TRBD1
CDR3: CASSESGGGVSDTQYF; DNA: TGCGCCAGCAGTGAGTCTGGCGGGGGGGTTTCAGATACGCAGTATTTT; V: TRBV10-1; size: NA; J: TRBJ2-3; D: TRBD2
CDR3: CAWKGGTNEKLFF; DNA: TGTGCCTGGAAGGGGGGGACTAATGAAAAACTGTTTTTT; V: TRBV30; size: NA; J: TRBJ1-4; D: NA
CDR3: CAWTSGGGVNSPLHF; DNA: TGTGCCTGGACCTCGGGGGGAGGGGTGAATTCACCCCTCCACTTT; V: TRBV30; size: NA; J: TRBJ1-6; D: NA
CDR3: CASSLGGAGNTGELFF; DNA: TGTGCCAGCAGCTTGGGAGGCGCGGGGAACACCGGGGAGCTGTTTTTT; V: TRBV5-5; size: NA; J: TRBJ2-2; D: NA
CDR3: CASSPTWGRTEAFF; DNA: TGTGCCAGCAGCCCCACTTGGGGGCGGACTGAAGCTTTCTTT; V: TRBV7-9; size: NA; J: TRBJ1-1; D: NA
CDR3: CASGRGQGHNTEAFF; DNA: TGTGCTAGTGGCCGCGGACAGGGCCATAACACTGAAGCTTTCTTT; V: TRBV12-5; size: NA; J: TRBJ1-1; D: TRBD1
CDR3: CASSRGQTGELFF; DNA: TGTGCCAGCTCACGGGGACAGACCGGGGAGCTGTTTTTT; V: TRBV18; size: NA; J: TRBJ2-2; D: TRBD1
CDR3: CASSFGDRYNEQFF; DNA: TGTGCCAGCAGTTTCGGGGACAGGTACAATGAGCAGTTCTTC; V: TRBV28; size: few; J: TRBJ2-1; D: TRBD1